This T cell receptor beta chain was obtained from a study of T cell changes during pregnancy in multiple sclerosis. This CDR3 has 14 residues. J lost 9 bases, V lost 6 bases, and 11 bases had no gene match. Germline CDR1 MNHEY, CDR2 SMNVEV (reference sequence). Profiling relied on immunoSEQ multiplex PCR, and the TCRdb table lists in-frame clones only, not all of them. The top ten clones hold 8.5% to 10% of a sample with more than 30,000 clones, roughly 87% of them seen once. This TCR came from a female donor with multiple sclerosis, enrolled in a pregnancy study. J is TRBJ2-1 and V is TRBV27, with TRBD1 identical over 7 bases. The input for sequencing was CD8+ T cells from peripheral blood mononuclear cells, taken in the first trimester of pregnancy. The CDR3 sequence is CASSYGTETGEQFF. CDR3 in DNA: TGTGCCAGCAGCTACGGGACAGAGACCGGTGAGCAGTTCTTC.